This TCR beta chain emerged from a study of identifying expanded T cells in peripheral blood. Study outcomes and limitations: Technical replicates showed around 1.2 changed clones; approximately two weeks roughly 16; four weeks 19. Approximately two-week clone count variance significantly increased as total template count grew.

No infections or other immune events were documented during collection. A note on this clone: What it recognizes is unknown.

TCRdb's table, derived via immunoSEQ multiplex PCR, lists solely in-frame clones and lacks some. The sample includes about 85,000 clones, approximately 90% of them seen just once. The sequence was obtained from a person aged 18 to 70 in good health. The sequenced sample was blood.

The CDR3 here is CASSEFRSYNEQFF. The DNA of the CDR3 is TGTGCCAGCAGTGAATTTAGATCCTACAATGAGCAGTTCTTC. The V gene is TRBV2, the J gene TRBJ2-1; D ambiguous. The CDR3 totals 14 residues. Germline V lookup: CDR1 SNHLY, CDR2 FYNNEI. V gave up 2 bases and J gave up 1 base, with 6 bases separating them.